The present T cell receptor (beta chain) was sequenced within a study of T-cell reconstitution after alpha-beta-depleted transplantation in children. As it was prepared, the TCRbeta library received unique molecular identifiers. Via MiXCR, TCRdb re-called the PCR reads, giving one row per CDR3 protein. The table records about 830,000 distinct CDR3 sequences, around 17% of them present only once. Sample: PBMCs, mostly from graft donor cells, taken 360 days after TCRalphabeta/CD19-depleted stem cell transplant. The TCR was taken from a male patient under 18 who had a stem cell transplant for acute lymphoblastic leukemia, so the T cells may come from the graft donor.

The CDR3 protein is CASSLSPGTGINTGELFF. In nucleotides, the CDR3 is TGTGCCAGCAGCTTAAGCCCCGGGACAGGGATAAACACCGGGGAGCTGTTTTTT. The gene calls are TRBV7-4 and TRBJ2-2; 9 bases are shared with TRBD1. This CDR3 spans 18 amino acids. Trimming at V came to 2 bases and at J to 2 bases, leaving 9 bases not matched to a gene. CDR1 and CDR2 from the germline V gene are SGHVT and SQSDAQ.